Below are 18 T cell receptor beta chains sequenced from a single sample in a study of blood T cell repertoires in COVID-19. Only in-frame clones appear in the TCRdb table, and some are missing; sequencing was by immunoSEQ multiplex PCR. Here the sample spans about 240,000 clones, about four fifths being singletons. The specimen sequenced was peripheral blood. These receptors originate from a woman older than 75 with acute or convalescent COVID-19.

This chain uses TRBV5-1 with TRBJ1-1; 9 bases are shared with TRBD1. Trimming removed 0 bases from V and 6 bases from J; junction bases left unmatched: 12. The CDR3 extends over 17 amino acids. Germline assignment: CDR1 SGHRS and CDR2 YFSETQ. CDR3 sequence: CASSLAPTGTGKAEAFF. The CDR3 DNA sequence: TGCGCCAGCAGCTTGGCCCCAACCGGGACAGGGAAAGCTGAAGCTTTCTTT.

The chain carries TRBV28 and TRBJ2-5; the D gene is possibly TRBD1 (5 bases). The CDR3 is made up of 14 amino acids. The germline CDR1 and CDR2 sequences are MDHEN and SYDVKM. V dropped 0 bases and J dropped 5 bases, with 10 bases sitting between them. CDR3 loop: CASSLWTVGETQYF. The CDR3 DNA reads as TGTGCCAGCAGTTTATGGACAGTGGGCGAGACCCAGTACTTC.

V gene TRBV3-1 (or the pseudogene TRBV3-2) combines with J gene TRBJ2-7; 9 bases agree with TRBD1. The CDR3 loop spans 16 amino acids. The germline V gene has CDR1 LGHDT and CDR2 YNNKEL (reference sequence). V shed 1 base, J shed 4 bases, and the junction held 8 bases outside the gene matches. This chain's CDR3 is CASSQGMGQGMYEQYF. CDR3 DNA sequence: TGTGCCAGCAGCCAAGGGATGGGACAGGGTATGTACGAGCAGTACTTC.

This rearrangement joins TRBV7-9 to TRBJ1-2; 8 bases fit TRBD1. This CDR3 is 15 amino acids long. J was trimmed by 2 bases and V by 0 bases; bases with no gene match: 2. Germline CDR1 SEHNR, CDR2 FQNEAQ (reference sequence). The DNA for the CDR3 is TGTGCCAGCAGCTTAGCGCGGACAGGGAACTATGGCTACACCTTC. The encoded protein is CASSLARTGNYGYTF.

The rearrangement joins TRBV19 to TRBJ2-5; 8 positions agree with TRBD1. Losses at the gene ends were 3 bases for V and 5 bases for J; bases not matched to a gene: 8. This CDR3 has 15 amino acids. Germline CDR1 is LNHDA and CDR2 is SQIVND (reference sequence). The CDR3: CASSISGGPGETQYF. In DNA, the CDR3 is TGTGCCAGTAGTATCTCAGGGGGCCCTGGGGAGACCCAGTACTTC.

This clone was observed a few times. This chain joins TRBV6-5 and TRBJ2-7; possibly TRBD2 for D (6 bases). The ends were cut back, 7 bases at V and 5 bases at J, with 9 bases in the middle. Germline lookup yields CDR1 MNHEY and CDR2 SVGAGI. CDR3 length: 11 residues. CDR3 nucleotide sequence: TGTGCCAGCAAGTGGGAGGACGAGCAGTACTTC. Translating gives CASKWEDEQYF.

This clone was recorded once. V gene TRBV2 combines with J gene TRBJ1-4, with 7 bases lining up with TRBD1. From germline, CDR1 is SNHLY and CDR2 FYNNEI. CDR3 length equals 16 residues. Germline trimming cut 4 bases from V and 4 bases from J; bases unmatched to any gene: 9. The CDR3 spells CASSAERDSHNEKLFF. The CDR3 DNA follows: TGTGCCAGCAGTGCGGAACGGGACAGCCATAATGAAAAACTGTTTTTT.

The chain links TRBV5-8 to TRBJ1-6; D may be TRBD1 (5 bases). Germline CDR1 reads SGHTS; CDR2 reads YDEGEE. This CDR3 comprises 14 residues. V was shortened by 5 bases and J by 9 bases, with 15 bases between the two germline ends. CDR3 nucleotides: TGTGCCAGCAGTCTTACCGGGGGTGGTTCACCCCTCCACTTT. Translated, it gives CASSLTGGGSPLHF.

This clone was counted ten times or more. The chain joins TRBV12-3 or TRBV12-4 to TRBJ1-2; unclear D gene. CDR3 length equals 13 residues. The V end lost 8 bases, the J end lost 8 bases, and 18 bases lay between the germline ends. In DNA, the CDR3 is TGTGCCAGCTCCTGGGCCCCTCCGGCGGGCTACACCTTC. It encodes CASSWAPPAGYTF.

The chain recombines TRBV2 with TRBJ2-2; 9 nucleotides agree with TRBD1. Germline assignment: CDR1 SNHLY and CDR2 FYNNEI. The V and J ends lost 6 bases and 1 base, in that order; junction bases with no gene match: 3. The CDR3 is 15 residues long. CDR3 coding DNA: TGTGCCAGCAGCTGGGACAGGGTGAACACCGGGGAGCTGTTTTTT. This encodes CASSWDRVNTGELFF. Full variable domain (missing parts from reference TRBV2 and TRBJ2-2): EPEVTQTPSHQVTQMGQEVILRCVPISNHLYFYWYRQILGQKVEFLVSFYNNEISEKSEIFDDQFSVERPDGSNFTLKIRSTKLEDSAMYFCASSWDRVNTGELFFGEGSRLTVL.

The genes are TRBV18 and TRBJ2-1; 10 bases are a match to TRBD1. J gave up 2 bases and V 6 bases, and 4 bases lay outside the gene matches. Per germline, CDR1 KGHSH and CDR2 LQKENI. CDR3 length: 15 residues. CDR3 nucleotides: TGTGCCAGCTCGACCGGACAGGGGGCCTACAATGAGCAGTTCTTC. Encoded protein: CASSTGQGAYNEQFF.

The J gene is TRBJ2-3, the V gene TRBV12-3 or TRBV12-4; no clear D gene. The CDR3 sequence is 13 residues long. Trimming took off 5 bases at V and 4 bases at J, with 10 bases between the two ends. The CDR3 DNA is TGTGCCAGCAGTCTTTCGAGTGCAGATACGCAGTATTTT. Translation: CASSLSSADTQYF.

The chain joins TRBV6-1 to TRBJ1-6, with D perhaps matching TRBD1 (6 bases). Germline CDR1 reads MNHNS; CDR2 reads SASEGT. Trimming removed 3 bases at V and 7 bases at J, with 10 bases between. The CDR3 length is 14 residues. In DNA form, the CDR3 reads TGTGCCAGCAGTGACAGGGGTGAGAATTCACCCCTCCACTTT. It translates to CASSDRGENSPLHF.

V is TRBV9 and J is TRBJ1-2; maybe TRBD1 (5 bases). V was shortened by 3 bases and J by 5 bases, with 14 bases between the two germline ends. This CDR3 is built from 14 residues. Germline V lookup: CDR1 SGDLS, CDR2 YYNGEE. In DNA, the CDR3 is TGTGCCAGCAGCGGGAGGGGAGGATGGTATGGCTACACCTTC. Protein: CASSGRGGWYGYTF.

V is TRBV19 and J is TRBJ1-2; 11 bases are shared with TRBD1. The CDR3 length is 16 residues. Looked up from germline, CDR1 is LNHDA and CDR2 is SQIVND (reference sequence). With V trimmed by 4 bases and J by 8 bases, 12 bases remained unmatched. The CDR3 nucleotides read TGTGCCAGTAGTAAGGACAGGGGGCTGCTTGGTTACGGCTACACCTTC. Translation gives CASSKDRGLLGYGYTF.

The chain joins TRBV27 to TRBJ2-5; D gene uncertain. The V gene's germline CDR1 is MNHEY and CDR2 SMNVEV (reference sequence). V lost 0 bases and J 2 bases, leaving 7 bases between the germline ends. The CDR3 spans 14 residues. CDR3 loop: CASSLSPIQETQYF. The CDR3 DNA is TGTGCCAGCAGTTTATCCCCTATTCAAGAGACCCAGTACTTC.

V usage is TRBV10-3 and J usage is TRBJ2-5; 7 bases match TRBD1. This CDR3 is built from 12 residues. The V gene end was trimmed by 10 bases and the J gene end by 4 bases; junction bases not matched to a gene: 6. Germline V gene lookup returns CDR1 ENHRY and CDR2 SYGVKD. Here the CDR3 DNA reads TGTGCCACACGACAGGGTTTAGAGACCCAGTACTTC. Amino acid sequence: CATRQGLETQYF.

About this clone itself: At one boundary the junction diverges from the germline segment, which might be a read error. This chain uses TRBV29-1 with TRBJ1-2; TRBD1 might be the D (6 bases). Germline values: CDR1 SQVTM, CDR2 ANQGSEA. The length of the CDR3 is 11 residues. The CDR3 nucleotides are TGCAGCGTTCCGGGACAACGATTCTCGTCCTTC. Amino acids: CSVPGQRFSSF.